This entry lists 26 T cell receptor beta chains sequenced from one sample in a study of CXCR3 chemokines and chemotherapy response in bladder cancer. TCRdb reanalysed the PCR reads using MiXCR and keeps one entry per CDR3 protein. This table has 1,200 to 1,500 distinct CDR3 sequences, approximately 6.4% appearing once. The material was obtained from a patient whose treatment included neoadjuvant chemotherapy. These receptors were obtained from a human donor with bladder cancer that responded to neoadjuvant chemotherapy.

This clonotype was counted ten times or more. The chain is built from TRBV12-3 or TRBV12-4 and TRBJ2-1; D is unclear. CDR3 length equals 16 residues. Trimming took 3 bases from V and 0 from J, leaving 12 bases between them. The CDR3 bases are TGTGCCAGCAGTTTGTTCGGCTGGAGCTCCTACAATGAGCAGTTCTTC. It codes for CASSLFGWSSYNEQFF.

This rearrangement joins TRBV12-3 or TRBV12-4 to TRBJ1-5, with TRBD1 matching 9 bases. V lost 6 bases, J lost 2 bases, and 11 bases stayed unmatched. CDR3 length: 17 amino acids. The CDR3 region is CASSPGQGVVGNQPQHF. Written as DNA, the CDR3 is TGTGCCAGCAGCCCGGGACAGGGTGTTGTGGGCAATCAGCCCCAGCATTTT.

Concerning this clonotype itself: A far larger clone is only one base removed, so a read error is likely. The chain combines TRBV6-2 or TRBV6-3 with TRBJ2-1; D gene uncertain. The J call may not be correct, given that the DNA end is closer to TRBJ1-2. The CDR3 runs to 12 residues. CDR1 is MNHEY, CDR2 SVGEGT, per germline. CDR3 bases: TGTGCCAGCAGTCCCGGACTATTAGTCTACACCTTC. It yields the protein CASSPGLLVYTF.

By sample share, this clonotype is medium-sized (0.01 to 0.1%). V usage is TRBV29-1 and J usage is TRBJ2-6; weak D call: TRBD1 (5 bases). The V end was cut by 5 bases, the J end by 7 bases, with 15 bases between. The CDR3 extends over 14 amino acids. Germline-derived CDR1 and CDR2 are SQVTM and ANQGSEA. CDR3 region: CSVTQGSQANVLTF. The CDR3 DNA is TGCAGCGTTACCCAGGGCTCTCAAGCCAACGTCCTGACTTTC.

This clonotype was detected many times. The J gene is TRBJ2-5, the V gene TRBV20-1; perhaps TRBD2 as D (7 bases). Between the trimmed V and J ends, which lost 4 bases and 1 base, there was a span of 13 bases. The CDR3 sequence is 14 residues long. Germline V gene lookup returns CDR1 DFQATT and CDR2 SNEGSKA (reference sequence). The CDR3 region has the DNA TGCAGTGCTAAGGGGGGGGTACTCCAAGAGACCCAGTACTTC. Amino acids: CSAKGGVLQETQYF.

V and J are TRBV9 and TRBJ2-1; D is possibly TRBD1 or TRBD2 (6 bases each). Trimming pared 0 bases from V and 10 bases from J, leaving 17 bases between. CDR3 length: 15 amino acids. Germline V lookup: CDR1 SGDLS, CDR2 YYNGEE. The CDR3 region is CASSVVGGGTAEQFF. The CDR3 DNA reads TGTGCCAGCAGCGTAGTGGGGGGCGGGACGGCGGAGCAGTTCTTC.

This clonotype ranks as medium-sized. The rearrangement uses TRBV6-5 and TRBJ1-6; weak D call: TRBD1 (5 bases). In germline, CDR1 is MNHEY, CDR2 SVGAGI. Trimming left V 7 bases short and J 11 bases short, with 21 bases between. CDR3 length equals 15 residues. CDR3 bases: TGTGCCAGCAAATCCCGGGGCGGGTTTTCAACACCCCTCCACTTT. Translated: CASKSRGGFSTPLHF.

For the CDR3, the DNA is TGCAGTGTAGGGGGGTTGGTAACAGATACGCAGTATTTT. Its translation: CSVGGLVTDTQYF. This sequence joins TRBV20-1 and TRBJ2-3, with D tentatively TRBD1 or TRBD2 (6 bases each). The germline V gene has CDR1 DFQATT and CDR2 SNEGSKA (reference sequence). The CDR3 runs to 13 residues. Trimming pared 7 bases from V and 3 bases from J, leaving 14 bases between.

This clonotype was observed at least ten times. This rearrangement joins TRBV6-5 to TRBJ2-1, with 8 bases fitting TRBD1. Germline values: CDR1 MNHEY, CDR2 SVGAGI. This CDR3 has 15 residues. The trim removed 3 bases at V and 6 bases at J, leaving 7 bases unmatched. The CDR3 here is CASSYSTGDFNEQFF. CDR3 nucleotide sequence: TGTGCCAGCAGTTATTCGACAGGGGACTTCAATGAGCAGTTCTTC.

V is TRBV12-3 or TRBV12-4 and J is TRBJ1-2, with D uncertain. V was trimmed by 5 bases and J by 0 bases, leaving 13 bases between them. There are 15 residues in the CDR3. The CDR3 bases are TGTGCCAGCAGTCCCCGCTTGGAAGCTAACTATGGCTACACCTTC. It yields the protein CASSPRLEANYGYTF.

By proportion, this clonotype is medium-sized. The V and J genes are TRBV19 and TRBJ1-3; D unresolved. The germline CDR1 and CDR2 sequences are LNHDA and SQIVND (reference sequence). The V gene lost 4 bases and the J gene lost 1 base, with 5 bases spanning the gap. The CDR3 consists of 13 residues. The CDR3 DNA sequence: TGTGCCAGTAGTACGAGGTCTGGAAACACCATATATTTT. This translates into CASSTRSGNTIYF.

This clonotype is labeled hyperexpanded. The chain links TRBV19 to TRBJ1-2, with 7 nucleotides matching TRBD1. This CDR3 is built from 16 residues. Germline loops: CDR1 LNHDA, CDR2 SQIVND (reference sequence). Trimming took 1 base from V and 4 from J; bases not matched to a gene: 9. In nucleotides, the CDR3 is TGTGCCAGTAGTATAGGAAGACAGGGACCAGGCTATGGCTACACCTTC. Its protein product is CASSIGRQGPGYGYTF.

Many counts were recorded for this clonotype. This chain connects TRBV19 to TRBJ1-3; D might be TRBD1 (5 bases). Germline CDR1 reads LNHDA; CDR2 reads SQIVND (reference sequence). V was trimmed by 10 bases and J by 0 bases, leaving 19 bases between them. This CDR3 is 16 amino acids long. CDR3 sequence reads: CATGFDRGRSGNTIYF. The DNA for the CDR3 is TGTGCCACTGGGTTTGATAGGGGCCGCTCTGGAAACACCATATATTTT.

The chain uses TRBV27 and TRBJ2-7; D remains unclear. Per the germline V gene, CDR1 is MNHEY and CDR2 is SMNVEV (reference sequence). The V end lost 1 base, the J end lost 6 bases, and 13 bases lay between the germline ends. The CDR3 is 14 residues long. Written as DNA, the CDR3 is TGTGCCAGCAGTTTATTAGCCCCGGACGGCGAGCAGTACTTC. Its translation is CASSLLAPDGEQYF.

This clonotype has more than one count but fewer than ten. The CDR3 sequence: CSAHRDTHTGELFF. CDR3 DNA: TGCAGTGCTCACCGGGACACACACACCGGGGAGCTGTTTTTT. The rearrangement links TRBV20-1 to TRBJ2-2; D might be TRBD1 (6 bases). Germline lookup yields CDR1 DFQATT and CDR2 SNEGSKA (reference sequence). This CDR3 has 14 residues. Trimming left V 5 bases short and J 3 bases short, with 13 bases between.

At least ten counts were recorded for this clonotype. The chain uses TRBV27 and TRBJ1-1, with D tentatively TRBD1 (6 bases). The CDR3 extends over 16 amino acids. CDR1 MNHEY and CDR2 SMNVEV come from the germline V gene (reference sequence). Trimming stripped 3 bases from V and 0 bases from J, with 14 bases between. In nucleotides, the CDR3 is TGTGCCAGCAGTTTGGAGACCGGGGGCCTGAACACTGAAGCTTTCTTT. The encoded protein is CASSLETGGLNTEAFF.

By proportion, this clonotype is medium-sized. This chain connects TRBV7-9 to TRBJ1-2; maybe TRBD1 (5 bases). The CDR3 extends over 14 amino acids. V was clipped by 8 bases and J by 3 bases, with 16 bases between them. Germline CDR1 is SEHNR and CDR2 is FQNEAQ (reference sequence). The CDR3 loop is CASPEGQGDYGYTF. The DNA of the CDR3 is TGTGCCAGCCCCGAGGGGCAGGGAGACTATGGCTACACCTTC.

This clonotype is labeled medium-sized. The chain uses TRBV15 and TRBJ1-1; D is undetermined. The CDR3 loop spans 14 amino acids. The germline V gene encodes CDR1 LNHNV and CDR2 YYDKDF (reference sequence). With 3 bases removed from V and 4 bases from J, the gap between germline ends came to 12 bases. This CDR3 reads CATSSEGLSTEAFF. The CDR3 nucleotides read TGTGCCACCAGCAGCGAAGGGTTGTCCACTGAAGCTTTCTTT.

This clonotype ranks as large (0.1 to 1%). The CDR3 bases are TGTGCCAGTAACGGACAGGGGAATTCACCCCTCCACTTT. Residues: CASNGQGNSPLHF. The gene calls are TRBV19 and TRBJ1-6; TRBD1 matches 9 bases. The CDR3 loop spans 13 amino acids. Germline CDR1 and CDR2: LNHDA and SQIVND (reference sequence). V trimming: 7 bases; J trimming: 7 bases; junction bases outside the gene matches: 2.

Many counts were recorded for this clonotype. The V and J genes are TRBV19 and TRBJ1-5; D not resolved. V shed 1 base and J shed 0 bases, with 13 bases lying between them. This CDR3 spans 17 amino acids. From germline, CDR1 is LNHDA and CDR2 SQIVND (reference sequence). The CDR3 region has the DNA TGTGCCAGTAGTATAGGGGCAGTTGGCTATAGCAATCAGCCCCAGCATTTT. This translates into CASSIGAVGYSNQPQHF.

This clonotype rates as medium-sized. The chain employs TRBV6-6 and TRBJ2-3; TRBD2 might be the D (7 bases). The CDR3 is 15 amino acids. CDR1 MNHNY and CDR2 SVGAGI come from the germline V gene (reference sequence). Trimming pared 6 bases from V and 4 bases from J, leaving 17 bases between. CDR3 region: CASRRTAGAADTQYF. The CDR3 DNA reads TGTGCCAGCAGACGAACCGCGGGGGCGGCAGATACGCAGTATTTT.

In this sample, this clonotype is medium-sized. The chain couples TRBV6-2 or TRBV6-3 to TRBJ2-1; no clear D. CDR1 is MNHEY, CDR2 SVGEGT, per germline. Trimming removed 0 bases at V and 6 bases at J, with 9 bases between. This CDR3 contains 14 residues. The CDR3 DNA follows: TGTGCCAGCAGTTACTCCTCCCCGGGCAATGAGCAGTTCTTC. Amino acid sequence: CASSYSSPGNEQFF.

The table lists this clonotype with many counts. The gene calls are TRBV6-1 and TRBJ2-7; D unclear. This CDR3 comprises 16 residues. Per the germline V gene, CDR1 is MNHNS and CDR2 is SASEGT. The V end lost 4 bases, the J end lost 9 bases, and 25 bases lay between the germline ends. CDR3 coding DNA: TGTGCCAGCAGTGGCCAAACCCTTGGGAAGGGTTCGTCGCAGTACTTC. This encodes CASSGQTLGKGSSQYF.

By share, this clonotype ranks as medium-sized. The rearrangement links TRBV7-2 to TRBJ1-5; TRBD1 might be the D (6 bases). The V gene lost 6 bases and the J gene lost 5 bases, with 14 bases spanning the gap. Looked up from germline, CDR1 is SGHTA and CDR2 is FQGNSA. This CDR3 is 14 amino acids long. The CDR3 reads CASSTTGSYQPQHF. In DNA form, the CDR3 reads TGTGCCAGCAGTACAACAGGGAGCTATCAGCCCCAGCATTTT.

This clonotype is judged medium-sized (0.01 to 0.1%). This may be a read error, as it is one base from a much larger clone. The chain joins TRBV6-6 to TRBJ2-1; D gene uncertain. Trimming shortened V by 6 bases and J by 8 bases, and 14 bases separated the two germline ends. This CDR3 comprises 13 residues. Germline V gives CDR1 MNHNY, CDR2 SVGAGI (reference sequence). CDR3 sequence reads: CASRDSMGDEQFF. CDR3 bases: TGTGCCAGCAGAGATTCCATGGGTGATGAGCAGTTCTTC.

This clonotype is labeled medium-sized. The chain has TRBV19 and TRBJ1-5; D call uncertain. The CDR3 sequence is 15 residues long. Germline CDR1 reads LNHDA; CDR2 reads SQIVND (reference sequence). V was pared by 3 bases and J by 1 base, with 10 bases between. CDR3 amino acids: CASSMIGPSNQPQHF. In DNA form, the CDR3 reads TGTGCCAGTAGTATGATTGGACCCAGCAATCAGCCCCAGCATTTT.